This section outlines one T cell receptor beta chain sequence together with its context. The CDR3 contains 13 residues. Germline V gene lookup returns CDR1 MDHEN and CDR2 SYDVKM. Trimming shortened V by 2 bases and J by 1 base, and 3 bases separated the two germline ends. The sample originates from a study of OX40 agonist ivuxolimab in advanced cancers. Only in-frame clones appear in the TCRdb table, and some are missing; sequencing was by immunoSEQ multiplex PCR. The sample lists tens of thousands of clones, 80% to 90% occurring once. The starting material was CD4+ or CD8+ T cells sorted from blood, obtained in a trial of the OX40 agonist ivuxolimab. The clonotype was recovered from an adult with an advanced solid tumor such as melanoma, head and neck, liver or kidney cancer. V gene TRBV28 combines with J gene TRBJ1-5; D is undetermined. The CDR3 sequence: CASSLDSNQPQHF. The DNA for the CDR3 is TGTGCCAGCAGTTTAGACAGCAATCAGCCCCAGCATTTT.